This TCR beta chain was profiled in a study of cytomegalovirus exposure and HLA in healthy donors (dated by TCRdb to between 2016 and 2019). With respect to the entire study: A later analysis indicated that the roughly 130 validation repertoires were generated on the platform also employed for the roughly 650 repertoires of the first cohort. The study aimed to test whether cataloging public T cell receptors could reveal signatures of past pathogen exposure. In addition to the first cohort of 500 to 850 subjects, a separate validation cohort of 100 to 150 different subjects was used. To predict cytomegalovirus infection status, the study brought together high-throughput TCR immunosequencing, statistical association of individual TCRs with disease status, and machine learning.

Separate from the approximately 700-subject first cohort, the validation cohort of roughly 110 subjects was the group to which the donors belonged. The CDR3 contains 14 residues, cysteine and phenylalanine counted. The entry retains the CDR3 DNA only, 42 bases that are in frame from base 1. CDR1 and CDR2 are read off the germline V gene as SGHRS and YFSETQ. The V end gives up 4 bases and the J end 1 base, leaving 3 bases in the junction not matched to a gene. What the research found in general, with its limitations: Of the cluster scores, around 95% were above 0 in a later analysis, which found that TCRs clustered in the first cohort also tended to co-occur in the 110 or so validation repertoires. A later analysis had no HLA typing for the validation cohort, so co-occurrence there was scored across all 130 or so repertoires. In the study, around 160 TCR beta chains were listed as associated with cytomegalovirus. In both the original and validation cohorts, the classifier was reported to diagnose cytomegalovirus status with high specificity and sensitivity. Most TCR sequences were observed very rarely across donors, whereas some public TCRs were present in many individuals. According to the authors, the approach could potentially be generalized to other disease states and immunological phenotypes. A few of the identified cytomegalovirus-associated TCR beta chains were confirmed in vitro to be specific for cytomegalovirus antigens.

Library creation used the immunoSEQ multiplex PCR assay. Regarding the original processing steps: A statistical classification framework was built to diagnose cytomegalovirus status from the catalog of TCR beta chain sequences. TCRdb took this table from immuneACCESS and kept in-frame rearrangements with V and J called. Such tables lack part of the clones; where checked against another copy, unresolved V genes explain under half of the gap, and the rest is unexplained. V and J calls and clone size are copied from that table; D and trimming were computed from the DNA. This sample gives 350,000 or so clones in total; more than 80% of them show up just once. The ten biggest clones cover 0.75% to 0.85% of the sample. With respect to this clone: There is no known antigen for this receptor. Qualities for individual bases were not recorded, and no much larger clone is one base off.

The source material was PBMCs. The chain uses TRBV5-1 and TRBJ1-1; 8 bases in between match TRBD1. The sequence derives from a young woman in good health and CMV-seronegative. The CDR3 protein is CASSPGQGNTEAFF. The DNA reads as follows: TGCGCCAGCAGCCCAGGACAGGGGAACACTGAAGCTTTCTTT.